Following are 26 T cell receptor beta chains from one sample sequenced in a study of lymphopenia after photon versus proton radiotherapy. TCRdb keeps only in-frame clones here, not all; method: immunoSEQ multiplex PCR. The sample includes tens of thousands of clones, around 82% seen only once; the top ten take 25% to 35%. The source material was peripheral blood, sampled from a patient treated with photon-based radiotherapy. Every receptor here comes from a man between 50 and 59 years old with gastric cancer.

V usage is TRBV6-5 and J usage is TRBJ1-2; 8 bases fit TRBD1. Germline values: CDR1 MNHEY, CDR2 SVGAGI. J was trimmed by 7 bases and V by 0 bases; bases with no gene match: 7. This CDR3 is built from 15 residues. As DNA, the CDR3 is TGTGCCAGCAGTTACTCAACAGGGGGTGTAGCTGGCTACACCTTC. It is translated as CASSYSTGGVAGYTF.

The sample holds a few counts of this clone. The V call is TRBV18, the J call TRBJ1-5; D is unresolved. This CDR3 is 15 amino acids long. Germline V gene data show CDR1 as KGHSH and CDR2 as LQKENI. V dropped 2 bases and J dropped 3 bases, with 11 bases sitting between them. The CDR3 coding sequence is TGTGCCAGCTCACCATGGGGATCGGACAATCAGCCCCAGCATTTT. Its translation: CASSPWGSDNQPQHF.

In this sample, this clone turned up once. The chain has TRBV2 and TRBJ2-3; 10 bases match TRBD2. CDR3 length: 16 amino acids. V lost 8 bases and J lost 4; bases outside the gene matches: 12. Germline CDR1 is SNHLY and CDR2 is FYNNEI. CDR3 DNA sequence: TGTGCCAGCCAACGGGCTAGCGGGAGTTTGTCAGATACGCAGTATTTT. It is translated as CASQRASGSLSDTQYF.

This clone was seen a few times. The rearrangement uses TRBV7-2 and TRBJ1-1, with 7 bases that match TRBD1. The CDR3 covers 13 residues. J gave up 8 bases and V 2 bases, and 5 bases lay outside the gene matches. Germline assignment: CDR1 SGHTA and CDR2 FQGNSA. In DNA form, the CDR3 reads TGTGCCAGCAGCTTAAACAGGGGTGACGAAGCTTTCTTT. It codes for CASSLNRGDEAFF.

The chain carries TRBV6-5 and TRBJ2-4; D gene unclear. The V gene's germline CDR1 is MNHEY and CDR2 SVGAGI. V lost 4 bases to trimming and J lost 11 bases, with 15 bases between them. The CDR3 runs 13 residues. CDR3 nucleotide sequence: TGTGCCAGCAGTTCGCCGTCCGGTAGGGTTCAGTACTTC. This sequence encodes CASSSPSGRVQYF.

The chain joins TRBV7-2 to TRBJ2-7, with TRBD2 matching over 7 bases. This CDR3 comprises 15 residues. The germline V gene encodes CDR1 SGHTA and CDR2 FQGNSA. V lost 1 base, J lost 6 bases, and 9 bases stayed unmatched. The CDR3 region has the DNA TGTGCCAGCAGCTTAGAGGCTAGCGGCACCCGCGAGCAGTACTTC. It yields the protein CASSLEASGTREQYF.

The chain combines TRBV6-4 with TRBJ2-1; perhaps TRBD2 as D (5 bases). Germline CDR1 and CDR2: MRHNA and SNTAGT. With 2 bases removed from V and 1 base from J, the gap between germline ends came to 15 bases. The CDR3 consists of 17 residues. DNA for the CDR3: TGTGCCAGCAGTGACAGCGCTAGCCGCTCGTCCTACAATGAGCAGTTCTTC. Encoded protein: CASSDSASRSSYNEQFF.

The CDR3 here is CASSPPLAGGTDTQYF. Written as DNA, the CDR3 is TGTGCCAGTAGTCCCCCGCTAGCGGGAGGGACAGATACGCAGTATTTT. This chain connects TRBV19 to TRBJ2-3; 12 bases are shared with TRBD2. Germline V gives CDR1 LNHDA, CDR2 SQIVND (reference sequence). Trimming took 5 bases from V and 3 from J; bases not matched to a gene: 6. The CDR3 is 16 residues long.

This clone was recorded once. The chain uses TRBV10-3 and TRBJ2-3; D is unclear. The germline V gene encodes CDR1 ENHRY and CDR2 SYGVKD. The V end was cut by 3 bases, the J end by 5 bases, with 12 bases between. The CDR3 covers 14 residues. In nucleotides, the CDR3 is TGTGCCATCAGTGACCCGAATAAAGGAGATACGCAGTATTTT. Its protein product is CAISDPNKGDTQYF.

The chain has TRBV27 and TRBJ1-1, with a weak D call TRBD1 (6 bases). From germline, CDR1 is MNHEY and CDR2 SMNVEV (reference sequence). V was pared by 5 bases and J by 11 bases, with 12 bases between. The CDR3 has 11 residues. CDR3 nucleotide sequence: TGTGCCAGCAGTGATACAGGGCGCGCTTTCTTT. Amino acids: CASSDTGRAFF.

DNA for the CDR3: TGTGCCAGCAGCTATGCCCCGGTGGGGACATATGAGCAGTTCTTC. Protein: CASSYAPVGTYEQFF. The chain links TRBV7-2 to TRBJ2-1, with D possibly matching TRBD1 (6 bases). The CDR3 is made up of 15 amino acids. CDR1 and CDR2 (germline): SGHTA, FQGNSA. The V and J ends lost 4 bases and 8 bases respectively, with 18 bases between them. The full variable domain, with the rest looked up from reference TRBV7-2 and TRBJ2-1, is GAGVSQSPSNKVTEKGKDVELRCDPISGHTALYWYRQSLGQGLEFLIYFQGNSAPDKSGLPSDRFSAERTGGSVSTLTIQRTQQEDSAVYLCASSYAPVGTYEQFFGPGTRLTVL.

The chain carries TRBV25-1 and TRBJ2-5, with 11 bases aligning to TRBD2. This CDR3 region has 15 residues. Germline CDR1 and CDR2: MGHDK and SYGVNS. Trimming removed 2 bases from V and 1 base from J; junction bases left unmatched: 0. CDR3 sequence reads: CASSEGTSGQETQYF. As DNA, the CDR3 is TGTGCCAGCAGTGAAGGGACTAGCGGCCAAGAGACCCAGTACTTC.

In this sample, this clone turned up a few times. The rearrangement uses TRBV5-6 and TRBJ1-1; D call uncertain. The germline V and J ends were trimmed by 3 bases and 5 bases, with 11 bases remaining between them. Germline V gene sequence: CDR1 SGHDT, CDR2 YYEEEE. There are 13 residues in the CDR3. Here the CDR3 reads CASSSGSWTEAFF. The CDR3 bases are TGTGCCAGCAGCTCCGGGAGTTGGACTGAAGCTTTCTTT.

The V and J genes are TRBV11-3 and TRBJ2-1, with 11 bases matching TRBD2. Germline V gives CDR1 SGHNT, CDR2 YENEEA. CDR3 length equals 17 residues. J gave up 1 base and V 6 bases, and 8 bases lay outside the gene matches. The CDR3 nucleotides read TGTGCCAGCAGTTTCACTAGCGGGAGTTCGTCCTACAATGAGCAGTTCTTC. Translated: CASSFTSGSSSYNEQFF.

The V call is TRBV7-4, the J call TRBJ1-5; 11 bases are a match to TRBD1. The germline V gene has CDR1 SGHVT and CDR2 SQSDAQ. The CDR3 totals 16 residues. The junction had 2 bases not matched to a gene; V was cut back by 1 base and J by 3 bases. The CDR3 region has the DNA TGTGCCAGCAGCTTAGGAGGACAGGGGGCCAATCAGCCCCAGCATTTT. It encodes CASSLGGQGANQPQHF. The complete variable domain, with remaining parts taken from reference TRBV7-4 and TRBJ1-5, reads GAGVSQSPRYKVAKRGRDVALRCDSISGHVTLYWYRQTLGQGSEVLTYSQSDAQRDKSGRPSGRFSAERPERSVSTLKIQRTEQGDSAVYLCASSLGGQGANQPQHFGDGTRLSIL.

This chain joins TRBV7-6 and TRBJ2-3; TRBD1 matches at 9 bases. The ends lost 5 bases at V and 8 bases at J; junction bases unmatched: 14. The CDR3 sequence is 16 residues long. Germline lookup yields CDR1 SGHVS and CDR2 FNYEAQ. DNA for the CDR3: TGTGCCAGCAGCGCGACCGGGACAGGGCGCTTGGGTACGCAGTATTTT. This translates into CASSATGTGRLGTQYF.

This sequence joins TRBV6-1 and TRBJ2-1; TRBD2 agrees at 8 bases. The germline CDR1 and CDR2 sequences are MNHNS and SASEGT. The CDR3 loop spans 17 amino acids. The V gene end was trimmed by 1 base and the J gene end by 1 base; junction bases not matched to a gene: 6. The CDR3 DNA reads TGTGCCAGCAGTGAAGTAGCGGGACTAGATTCCTACAATGAGCAGTTCTTC. Its protein product is CASSEVAGLDSYNEQFF.

Only one count was recorded for this clone. This chain connects TRBV18 to TRBJ2-1, with TRBD2 matching 7 bases. The V gene's germline CDR1 is KGHSH and CDR2 LQKENI. Trimming at V came to 0 bases and at J to 5 bases, leaving 7 bases not matched to a gene. This CDR3 region has 16 residues. CDR3 sequence (DNA): TGTGCCAGCTCACCACCAGGGCTAGCGGCACACAATGAGCAGTTCTTC. This sequence encodes CASSPPGLAAHNEQFF.

There are a few counts of this clone. This rearrangement joins TRBV28 to TRBJ2-7; possibly TRBD1 for D (5 bases). Trimming pared 2 bases from V and 2 bases from J, leaving 7 bases between. In germline, CDR1 is MDHEN, CDR2 SYDVKM. This CDR3 is 13 amino acids long. Here the CDR3 reads CASSLPGPYEQYF. The CDR3 region has the DNA TGTGCCAGCAGTTTACCAGGGCCCTACGAGCAGTACTTC.

This sequence joins TRBV28 and TRBJ2-2; no reliable D call. This CDR3 contains 14 residues. Germline-derived CDR1 and CDR2 are MDHEN and SYDVKM. The V end was cut by 6 bases, the J end by 2 bases, with 10 bases between. The CDR3 is CASRKDINTGELFF. The CDR3 bases are TGTGCCAGCAGAAAAGACATCAACACCGGGGAGCTGTTTTTT.

The chain links TRBV2 to TRBJ2-1, with 10 bases aligning to TRBD1. Germline CDR1 reads SNHLY; CDR2 reads FYNNEI. The CDR3 has 13 amino acids. J gave up 7 bases and V 7 bases, and 4 bases lay outside the gene matches. The CDR3: CASTGQGDNEQFF. CDR3 sequence (DNA): TGTGCCAGCACTGGACAGGGGGATAATGAGCAGTTCTTC.

The V gene is TRBV27, the J gene TRBJ1-5; D gene unclear. Germline V gene sequence: CDR1 MNHEY, CDR2 SMNVEV (reference sequence). V dropped 4 bases and J dropped 1 base, with 20 bases sitting between them. This CDR3 has 18 amino acids. CDR3: CASSSRKSLERSNQPQHF. CDR3 nucleotides: TGTGCCAGCAGTTCCCGCAAAAGCCTCGAGCGGAGCAATCAGCCCCAGCATTTT.

Regarding this clone: This clone may be a read error of a much larger clone one base away. This sequence joins TRBV6-5 and TRBJ1-2, with 10 bases lining up with TRBD1. From germline, CDR1 is MNHEY and CDR2 SVGAGI. The length of the CDR3 is 13 residues. V dropped 6 bases and J dropped 3; count of bases not matched to a gene: 1. The CDR3: CASRGTGDYGYTF. DNA for the CDR3: TGTGCCAGCAGGGGGACAGGGGACTATGGCTACACCTTC.

This clone was recorded a few times. The V and J genes are TRBV2 and TRBJ1-1, with D unclear. V shed 4 bases and J shed 0 bases, with 6 bases lying between them. Germline CDR1 SNHLY, CDR2 FYNNEI. This CDR3 has 13 residues. CDR3 protein: CASSGELNTEAFF. CDR3 coding DNA: TGTGCCAGCAGTGGGGAGCTGAACACTGAAGCTTTCTTT. Based on the CDR3 plus reference TRBV2 and TRBJ1-1, the full variable domain is EPEVTQTPSHQVTQMGQEVILRCVPISNHLYFYWYRQILGQKVEFLVSFYNNEISEKSEIFDDQFSVERPDGSNFTLKIRSTKLEDSAMYFCASSGELNTEAFFGQGTRLTVV.

The V gene is TRBV27, the J gene TRBJ1-4, with TRBD1 as a possible D gene (5 bases). Trimming left V 0 bases short and J 4 bases short, with 12 bases between. The CDR3 covers 16 residues. Germline-derived CDR1 and CDR2 are MNHEY and SMNVEV (reference sequence). CDR3 residues: CASSLSPGGRNEKLFF. The CDR3 DNA reads TGTGCCAGCAGTTTATCGCCCGGGGGTCGTAATGAAAAACTGTTTTTT.

The chain couples TRBV7-2 to TRBJ2-5; D could derive from TRBD1 or TRBD2 (5 bases each). Germline assignment: CDR1 SGHTA and CDR2 FQGNSA. Trimming stripped 2 bases from V and 1 base from J, with 8 bases between. This CDR3 region has 14 residues. DNA for the CDR3: TGTGCCAGCAGCTTAACCGGGACCCAAGAGACCCAGTACTTC. This gives the protein CASSLTGTQETQYF. Filled out from reference TRBV7-2 and TRBJ2-5, the complete variable domain reads GAGVSQSPSNKVTEKGKDVELRCDPISGHTALYWYRQSLGQGLEFLIYFQGNSAPDKSGLPSDRFSAERTGGSVSTLTIQRTQQEDSAVYLCASSLTGTQETQYFGPGTRLLVL.